The 2 T cell receptor beta chains given below trace back to one sample, sequenced in a study of CD8 T cells in Susac syndrome. Reverse transcription of about 0.5 to 1 ug RNA was carried out with random hexamers. TCRdb passed the immunoSEQ multiplex PCR reads through MiXCR, listing each CDR3 protein once. The profile covers over 150,000 distinct CDR3 sequences, with over 90% appearing a single time and 0.085% to 0.1% taken by the ten largest. Sequencing was carried out using CD4+ T cells from PBMCs. These receptor sequences come from a human donor with Susac syndrome.

J is TRBJ2-4 and V is TRBV20-1, with D maybe TRBD1 (5 bases). Germline CDR1 reads DFQATT; CDR2 reads SNEGSKA (reference sequence). V was clipped by 6 bases and J by 7 bases, with 16 bases between them. This CDR3 region has 13 residues. In DNA, the CDR3 is TGCAGTGCCATGGGGCCTAATGGTAACATTCAGTACTTC. It specifies CSAMGPNGNIQYF.

J is TRBJ2-2 and V is TRBV4-2; D remains unclear. The V end was cut by 0 bases, the J end by 4 bases, with 9 bases between. This CDR3 comprises 15 residues. Germline V gives CDR1 LGHNA, CDR2 YNFKEQ. The chain's CDR3 is CASSQDPSSTGELFF. CDR3 sequence (DNA): TGTGCCAGCAGCCAAGACCCCTCGAGCACCGGGGAGCTGTTTTTT.